The 19 T cell receptor beta chains below all came from one sample that was sequenced in a study of T cell responses to AZD1222 COVID-19 vaccine. Only in-frame clones appear in the TCRdb table, and some are missing; sequencing was by immunoSEQ multiplex PCR. This sample has around 200,000 clones, with around nine tenths found just once. The sequencing used peripheral blood, collected on day 0 of AZD1222 vaccination. The receptor source for this set is an adult in good health.

The rearrangement uses TRBV4-1 and TRBJ1-3; 8 bases line up with TRBD1. Germline V gives CDR1 MGHRA, CDR2 YSYEKL. The CDR3 sequence is 16 residues long. V shed 1 base and J 4 bases; nucleotides not matched to a gene: 6. Here the CDR3 reads CASSQAGQGLGNTIYF. The DNA for the CDR3 is TGCGCCAGCAGCCAAGCCGGACAGGGACTGGGAAACACCATATATTTT.

The chain joins TRBV5-1 to TRBJ2-1, with a possible D match to TRBD2 (6 bases). The CDR3 runs 15 residues. The ends were cut back, 0 bases at V and 8 bases at J, with 15 bases in the middle. In germline, CDR1 is SGHRS, CDR2 YFSETQ. CDR3 DNA: TGCGCCAGCAGCTTGGCCGGGCGGGAAATAGATGAGCAGTTCTTC. Its protein product is CASSLAGREIDEQFF.

The rearrangement links TRBV27 to TRBJ1-1; no definite D call. Germline CDR1 MNHEY, CDR2 SMNVEV (reference sequence). Trimming took off 0 bases at V and 3 bases at J, with 8 bases between the two ends. The CDR3 is 14 residues long. CDR3 nucleotide sequence: TGTGCCAGCAGTTTATCGGGTAGGGACACTGAAGCTTTCTTT. It codes for CASSLSGRDTEAFF.

This chain uses TRBV27 with TRBJ2-5; no clear D gene. Trimming stripped 4 bases from V and 3 bases from J, with 6 bases between. The germline V gene encodes CDR1 MNHEY and CDR2 SMNVEV (reference sequence). The CDR3 has 12 residues. Here the CDR3 DNA reads TGTGCCAGCAGTTCCTTAAAAGAGACCCAGTACTTC. Its protein is CASSSLKETQYF.

V usage is TRBV29-1 and J usage is TRBJ2-2, with 14 bases fitting TRBD2. CDR3 length equals 17 residues. V gave up 4 bases and J gave up 2 bases; unmatched junction bases: 6. Germline V gene data show CDR1 as SQVTM and CDR2 as ANQGSEA. CDR3 bases: TGCAGCGTTGTCTTCGGACTAGCGGGAGGTAACACCGGGGAGCTGTTTTTT. Translating it yields CSVVFGLAGGNTGELFF.

The sample holds one count of this clone. The chain couples TRBV27 to TRBJ2-3, with 9 bases aligning to TRBD2. Germline values: CDR1 MNHEY, CDR2 SMNVEV (reference sequence). The CDR3 spans 16 residues. V gave up 6 bases and J gave up 3 bases; unmatched junction bases: 10. This chain's CDR3 is CASSDMSGGWTDTQYF. CDR3 coding DNA: TGTGCCAGCAGCGACATGAGCGGGGGGTGGACAGATACGCAGTATTTT.

The J gene is TRBJ2-2, the V gene TRBV24-1; no definite D call. The CDR3 contains 14 residues. The germline CDR1 and CDR2 sequences are KGHDR and SFDVKD. V dropped 5 bases and J dropped 2 bases, with 8 bases sitting between them. The CDR3 coding sequence is TGTGCCACCAGTGTAACGGTTAACACCGGGGAGCTGTTTTTT. Protein sequence: CATSVTVNTGELFF.

The chain carries TRBV7-9 and TRBJ2-2; 7 nucleotides line up with TRBD1. CDR1 and CDR2 (germline): SEHNR, FQNEAQ (reference sequence). Germline trimming cut 4 bases from V and 0 bases from J; bases unmatched to any gene: 8. The CDR3 is made up of 17 amino acids. The chain's CDR3 is CASSSIYRGANTGELFF. The CDR3 DNA follows: TGTGCCAGCAGCTCAATATACAGGGGCGCGAACACCGGGGAGCTGTTTTTT.

The rearrangement joins TRBV4-1 to TRBJ2-2; 11 nucleotides agree with TRBD2. Germline V gives CDR1 MGHRA, CDR2 YSYEKL. J gave up 4 bases and V 4 bases, and 5 bases lay outside the gene matches. The CDR3 loop spans 16 amino acids. The CDR3 loop is CASSRTSGSSTGELFF. The CDR3 DNA sequence: TGCGCCAGCAGCCGAACTAGCGGGAGTTCCACCGGGGAGCTGTTTTTT.

The rearrangement uses TRBV28 and TRBJ1-2, with no clear D. The V end was cut by 4 bases, the J end by 5 bases, with 5 bases between. CDR3 length: 11 amino acids. Germline CDR1 is MDHEN and CDR2 is SYDVKM. This CDR3 is CASSYRYGYTF. CDR3 DNA sequence: TGTGCCAGCAGTTACAGATATGGCTACACCTTC.

This chain connects TRBV5-8 to TRBJ2-6; 14 nucleotides line up with TRBD2. V shed 4 bases, J shed 2 bases, and the junction held 5 bases outside the gene matches. The CDR3 spans 18 residues. CDR1 and CDR2 from the germline V gene are SGHTS and YDEGEE. The CDR3 sequence is CASSRPGLAGAGANVLTF. The CDR3 bases are TGTGCCAGCAGCCGACCGGGACTAGCGGGGGCTGGGGCCAACGTCCTGACTTTC.

V gene TRBV4-2 combines with J gene TRBJ2-3; D may be TRBD2 (6 bases). This CDR3 has 14 residues. Germline CDR1 and CDR2: LGHNA and YNFKEQ. Deletions cut 4 bases from V and 1 base from J, with 9 bases between. CDR3 DNA: TGTGCCAGCAGCCGGAGCGGGCGCACAGATACGCAGTATTTT. Amino acid sequence: CASSRSGRTDTQYF.

As for this clone: Distinct nucleotide sequences in the sample also encode this CDR3. This CDR3 is CASNGNQPQHF. The CDR3 coding sequence is TGTGCCAGCAATGGGAATCAGCCCCAGCATTTT. The rearrangement links TRBV28 to TRBJ1-5; D unresolved. Trimming removed 7 bases from V and 4 bases from J, with 5 bases in between. Germline-derived CDR1 and CDR2 are MDHEN and SYDVKM. This CDR3 contains 11 residues.

This chain links TRBV5-1 with TRBJ2-3; unclear D gene. The CDR3 runs 15 residues. Trimming took 2 bases from V and 0 from J, leaving 10 bases between them. Germline CDR1 and CDR2: SGHRS and YFSETQ. CDR3 in amino acids: CASSFTSTSTDTQYF. The CDR3 bases are TGCGCCAGCAGCTTTACGTCAACTAGCACAGATACGCAGTATTTT.

The chain is built from TRBV4-1 and TRBJ1-4; the D is unclear. CDR1 and CDR2 (germline): MGHRA, YSYEKL. The CDR3 runs 16 residues. V was trimmed by 1 base and J by 6 bases, leaving 15 bases between them. CDR3 protein: CASSQVVWMSDEKLFF. The CDR3 DNA sequence: TGCGCCAGCAGCCAAGTTGTATGGATGAGTGATGAAAAACTGTTTTTT.

V is TRBV6-1 and J is TRBJ2-7, with a tentative D call TRBD1 (6 bases). V shed 0 bases and J shed 4 bases, with 13 bases lying between them. The CDR3 has 15 amino acids. In germline, CDR1 is MNHNS, CDR2 SASEGT. The chain's CDR3 is CASSEAGANIYEQYF. The CDR3 coding sequence is TGTGCCAGCAGTGAAGCGGGGGCAAACATTTACGAGCAGTACTTC.

This chain links TRBV30 with TRBJ2-7; 9 positions match TRBD1. From germline, CDR1 is GTSNPN and CDR2 SVGIG (reference sequence). The CDR3 length is 12 residues. With V trimmed by 5 bases and J by 6 bases, 5 bases remained unmatched. The DNA of the CDR3 is TGTGCCTGGGGGACAGGGTCCGGCGAGCAGTACTTC. Encoded protein: CAWGTGSGEQYF. The full variable domain, rest sourced from reference TRBV30 and TRBJ2-7, is SQTIHQWPATLVQPVGSPLSLECTVEGTSNPNLYWYRQAAGRGLQLLFYSVGIGQISSEVPQNLSASRPQDRQFILSSKKLLLSDSGFYLCAWGTGSGEQYFGPGTRLTVT.

The rearrangement joins TRBV28 to TRBJ1-5; 8 nucleotides align to TRBD1. The germline gives CDR1 MDHEN, CDR2 SYDVKM. The CDR3 consists of 17 residues. The V gene end was trimmed by 4 bases and the J gene end by 0 bases; junction bases not matched to a gene: 8. The DNA for the CDR3 is TGTGCCAGCAGTTCAAGGACAGGGAGTTATAGCAATCAGCCCCAGCATTTT. This translates into CASSSRTGSYSNQPQHF.

The chain combines TRBV7-9 with TRBJ1-1, with D perhaps TRBD1 (5 bases). CDR1 SEHNR and CDR2 FQNEAQ come from the germline V gene (reference sequence). This CDR3 has 16 amino acids. V lost 5 bases and J 4 bases, leaving 20 bases between the germline ends. The CDR3 sequence is CASSPQGGRLGTEAFF. The DNA of the CDR3 is TGTGCCAGCAGCCCCCAGGGAGGCAGGCTAGGCACTGAAGCTTTCTTT. The entire variable domain, with the rest obtained from reference TRBV7-9 and TRBJ1-1, is as follows: DTGVSQNPRHKITKRGQNVTFRCDPISEHNRLYWYRQTLGQGPEFLTYFQNEAQLEKSRLLSDRFSAERPKGSFSTLEIQRTEQGDSAMYLCASSPQGGRLGTEAFFGQGTRLTVV.